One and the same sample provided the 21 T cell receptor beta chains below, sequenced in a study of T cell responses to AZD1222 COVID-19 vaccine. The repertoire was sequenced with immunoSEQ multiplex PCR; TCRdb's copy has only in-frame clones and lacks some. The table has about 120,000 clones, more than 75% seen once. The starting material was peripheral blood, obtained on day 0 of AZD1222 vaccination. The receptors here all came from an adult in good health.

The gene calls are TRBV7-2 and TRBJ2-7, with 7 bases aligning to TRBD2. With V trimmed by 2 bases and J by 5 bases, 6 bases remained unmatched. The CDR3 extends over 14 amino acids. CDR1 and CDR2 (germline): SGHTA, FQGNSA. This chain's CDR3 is CASSLRAGVDEQYF. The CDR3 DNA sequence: TGTGCCAGCAGCTTAAGGGCGGGAGTGGACGAGCAGTACTTC.

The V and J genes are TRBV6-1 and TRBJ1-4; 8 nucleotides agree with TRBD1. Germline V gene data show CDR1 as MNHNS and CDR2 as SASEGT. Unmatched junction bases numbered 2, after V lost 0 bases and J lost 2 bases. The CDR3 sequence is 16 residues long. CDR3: CASSEATGVTNEKLFF. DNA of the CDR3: TGTGCCAGCAGTGAAGCGACAGGGGTTACTAATGAAAAACTGTTTTTT.

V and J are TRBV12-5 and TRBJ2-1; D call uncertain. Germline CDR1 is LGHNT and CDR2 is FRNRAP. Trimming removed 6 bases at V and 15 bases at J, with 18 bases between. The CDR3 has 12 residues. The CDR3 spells CASGRAGQPRFF. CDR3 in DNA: TGTGCTAGTGGCCGGGCCGGGCAGCCGAGGTTCTTC.

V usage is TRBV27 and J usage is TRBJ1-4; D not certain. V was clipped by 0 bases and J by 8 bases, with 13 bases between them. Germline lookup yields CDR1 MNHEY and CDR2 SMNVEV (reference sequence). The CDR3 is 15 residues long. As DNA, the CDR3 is TGTGCCAGCAGTTTATCTGCGGCTCTAGGGGAAAAACTGTTTTTT. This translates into CASSLSAALGEKLFF. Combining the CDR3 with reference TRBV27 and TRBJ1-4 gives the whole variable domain EAQVTQNPRYLITVTGKKLTVTCSQNMNHEYMSWYRQDPGLGLRQIYYSMNVEVTDKGDVPEGYKVSRKEKRNFPLILESPSPNQTSLYFCASSLSAALGEKLFFGSGTQLSVL.

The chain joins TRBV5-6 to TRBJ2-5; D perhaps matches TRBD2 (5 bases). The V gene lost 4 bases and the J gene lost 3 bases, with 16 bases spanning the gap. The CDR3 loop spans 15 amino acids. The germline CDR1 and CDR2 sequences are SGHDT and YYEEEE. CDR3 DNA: TGTGCCAGCAGCAGGGAGCGGACGCCCGAAGAGACCCAGTACTTC. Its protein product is CASSRERTPEETQYF.

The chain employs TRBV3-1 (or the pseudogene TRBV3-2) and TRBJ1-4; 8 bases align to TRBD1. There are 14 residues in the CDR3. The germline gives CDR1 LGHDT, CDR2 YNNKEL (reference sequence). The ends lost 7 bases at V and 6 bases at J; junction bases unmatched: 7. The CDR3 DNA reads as TGTGCCAGCAACCCAGGGGGCTGGGATGAAAAACTGTTTTTT. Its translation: CASNPGGWDEKLFF.

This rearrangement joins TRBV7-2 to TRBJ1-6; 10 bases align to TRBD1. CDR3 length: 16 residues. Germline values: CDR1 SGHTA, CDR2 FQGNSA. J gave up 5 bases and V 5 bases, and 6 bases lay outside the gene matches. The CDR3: CASSPVGQGDNSPLHF. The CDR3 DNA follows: TGTGCCAGCAGCCCGGTCGGACAGGGGGATAATTCACCCCTCCACTTT.

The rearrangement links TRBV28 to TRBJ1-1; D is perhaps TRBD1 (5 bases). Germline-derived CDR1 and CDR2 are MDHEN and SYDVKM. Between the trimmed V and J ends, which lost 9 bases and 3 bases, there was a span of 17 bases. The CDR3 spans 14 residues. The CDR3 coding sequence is TGTGCCAGTAAACTCAGGGCTTGGGACACTGAAGCTTTCTTT. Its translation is CASKLRAWDTEAFF.

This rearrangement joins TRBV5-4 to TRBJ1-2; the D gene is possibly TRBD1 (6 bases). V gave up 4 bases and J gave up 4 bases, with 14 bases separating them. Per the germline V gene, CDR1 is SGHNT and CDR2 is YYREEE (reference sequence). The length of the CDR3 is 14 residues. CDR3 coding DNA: TGTGCCAGCAGCGCCAGGGGCGGCGGCTATGGCTACACCTTC. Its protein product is CASSARGGGYGYTF.

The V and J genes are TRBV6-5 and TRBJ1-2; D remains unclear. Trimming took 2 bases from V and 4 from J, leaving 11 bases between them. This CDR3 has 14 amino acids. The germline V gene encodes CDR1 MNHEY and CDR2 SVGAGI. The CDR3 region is CASSYGGLPYGYTF. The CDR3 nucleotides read TGTGCCAGCAGTTACGGCGGCTTACCCTATGGCTACACCTTC.

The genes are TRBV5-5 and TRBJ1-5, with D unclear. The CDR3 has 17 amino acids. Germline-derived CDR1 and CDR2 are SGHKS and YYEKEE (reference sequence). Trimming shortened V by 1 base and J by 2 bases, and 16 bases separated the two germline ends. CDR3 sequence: CASSLLAFGVGNQPQHF. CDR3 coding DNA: TGTGCCAGCAGCTTGTTGGCATTCGGGGTCGGCAATCAGCCCCAGCATTTT.

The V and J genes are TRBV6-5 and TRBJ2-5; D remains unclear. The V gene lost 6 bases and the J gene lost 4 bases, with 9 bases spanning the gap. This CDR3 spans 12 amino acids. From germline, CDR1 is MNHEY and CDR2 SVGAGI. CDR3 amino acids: CASSPVGETQYF. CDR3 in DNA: TGTGCCAGCAGCCCAGTCGGAGAGACCCAGTACTTC.

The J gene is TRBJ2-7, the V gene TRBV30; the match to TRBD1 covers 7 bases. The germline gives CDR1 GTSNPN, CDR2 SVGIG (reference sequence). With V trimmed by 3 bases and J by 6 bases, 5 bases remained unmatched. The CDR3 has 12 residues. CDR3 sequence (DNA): TGTGCCTGGAGCGCGACAGGGTCCGAGCAGTACTTC. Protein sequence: CAWSATGSEQYF.

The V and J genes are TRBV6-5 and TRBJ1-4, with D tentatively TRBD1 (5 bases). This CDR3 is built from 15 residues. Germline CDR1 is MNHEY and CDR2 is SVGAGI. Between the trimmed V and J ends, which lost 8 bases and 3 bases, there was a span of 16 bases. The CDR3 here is CASRGTGLANEKLFF. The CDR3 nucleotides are TGTGCCAGCCGCGGGACGGGGCTGGCTAATGAAAAACTGTTTTTT.

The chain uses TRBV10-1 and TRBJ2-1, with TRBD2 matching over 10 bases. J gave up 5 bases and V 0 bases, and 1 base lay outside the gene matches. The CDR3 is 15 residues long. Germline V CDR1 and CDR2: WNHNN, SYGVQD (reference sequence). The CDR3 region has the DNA TGCGCCAGCAGTGAGTCCCTAGCGGGGGACAATGAGCAGTTCTTC. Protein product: CASSESLAGDNEQFF.

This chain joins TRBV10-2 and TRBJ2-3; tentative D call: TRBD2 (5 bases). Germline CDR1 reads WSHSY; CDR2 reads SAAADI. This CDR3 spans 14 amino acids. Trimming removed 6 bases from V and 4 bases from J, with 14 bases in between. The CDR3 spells CASSGLGDADTQYF. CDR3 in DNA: TGCGCCAGCAGCGGGCTCGGGGATGCAGATACGCAGTATTTT.

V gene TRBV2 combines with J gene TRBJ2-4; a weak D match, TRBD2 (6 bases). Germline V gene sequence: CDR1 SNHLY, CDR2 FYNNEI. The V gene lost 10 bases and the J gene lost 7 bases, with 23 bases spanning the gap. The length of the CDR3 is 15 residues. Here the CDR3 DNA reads TGTGCCAAACGGGAGATAGGAGTGGCGAGGAACATTCAGTACTTC. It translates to CAKREIGVARNIQYF.

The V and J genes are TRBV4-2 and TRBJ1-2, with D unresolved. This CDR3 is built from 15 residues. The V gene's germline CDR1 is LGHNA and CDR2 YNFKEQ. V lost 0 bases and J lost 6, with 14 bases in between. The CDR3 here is CASSQDYRAPDGYTF. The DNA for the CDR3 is TGTGCCAGCAGCCAAGATTACCGGGCCCCTGATGGCTACACCTTC.

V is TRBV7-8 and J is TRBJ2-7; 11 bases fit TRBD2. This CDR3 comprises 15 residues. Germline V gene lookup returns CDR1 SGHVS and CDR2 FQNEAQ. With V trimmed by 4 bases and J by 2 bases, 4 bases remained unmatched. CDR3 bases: TGTGCCAGCAGCTCCCGGACTAGCGGGCCCTACGAGCAGTACTTC. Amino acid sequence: CASSSRTSGPYEQYF.

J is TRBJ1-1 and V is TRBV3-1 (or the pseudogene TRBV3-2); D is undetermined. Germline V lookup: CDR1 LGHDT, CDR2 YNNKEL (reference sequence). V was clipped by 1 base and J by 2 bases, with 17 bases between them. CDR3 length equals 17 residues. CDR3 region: CASSQVRATQLNTEAFF. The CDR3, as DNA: TGTGCCAGCAGCCAAGTACGCGCGACCCAGCTTAACACTGAAGCTTTCTTT.

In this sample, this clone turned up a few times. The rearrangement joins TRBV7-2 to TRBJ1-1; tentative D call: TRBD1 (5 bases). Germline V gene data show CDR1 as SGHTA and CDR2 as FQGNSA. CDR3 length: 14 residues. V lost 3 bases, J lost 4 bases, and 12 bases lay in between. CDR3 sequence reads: CASSFGGKGTEAFF. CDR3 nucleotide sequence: TGTGCCAGCAGCTTTGGGGGTAAGGGCACTGAAGCTTTCTTT. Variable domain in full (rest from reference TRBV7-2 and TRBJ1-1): GAGVSQSPSNKVTEKGKDVELRCDPISGHTALYWYRQSLGQGLEFLIYFQGNSAPDKSGLPSDRFSAERTGGSVSTLTIQRTQQEDSAVYLCASSFGGKGTEAFFGQGTRLTVV.